This TCR beta chain is from a study of neurological immune-mediated disorders. Within the sample, this clonotype is medium-sized. The time point: technical triplicate 2. Using its own MiXCR run on the 5' RACE reads, TCRdb lists one record per CDR3 protein. Found here are roughly 61,000 distinct CDR3 sequences, 24% of them singletons; the top ten hold around 4.5%. Germline lookup yields CDR1 MDHEN and CDR2 SYDVKM. Trimming shortened V by 5 bases and J by 4 bases, and 17 bases separated the two germline ends. The CDR3 has 15 amino acids. The source of this sequence is a man aged 55-75 years with HTLV-1-associated myelopathy (HAM/TSP). V and J are TRBV28 and TRBJ1-2; D perhaps matches TRBD1 (6 bases). Sequencing was done on a sample of PBMCs. The CDR3 bases are TGTGCCAGCAGTGTCACAGGGATTGGGTCCTATGGCTACACCTTC. Translation: CASSVTGIGSYGYTF.